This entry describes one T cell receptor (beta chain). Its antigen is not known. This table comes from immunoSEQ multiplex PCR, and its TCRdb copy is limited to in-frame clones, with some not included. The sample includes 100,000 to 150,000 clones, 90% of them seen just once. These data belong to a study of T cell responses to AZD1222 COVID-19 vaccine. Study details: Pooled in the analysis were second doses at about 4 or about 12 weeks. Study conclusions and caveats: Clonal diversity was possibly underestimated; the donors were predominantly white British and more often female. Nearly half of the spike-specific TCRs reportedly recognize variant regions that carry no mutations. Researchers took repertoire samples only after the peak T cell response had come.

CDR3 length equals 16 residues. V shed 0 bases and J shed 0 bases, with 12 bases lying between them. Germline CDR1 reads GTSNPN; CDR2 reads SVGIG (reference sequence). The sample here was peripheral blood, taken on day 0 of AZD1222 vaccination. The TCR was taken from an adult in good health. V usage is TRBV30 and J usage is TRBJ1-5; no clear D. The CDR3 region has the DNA TGTGCCTGGAGTGTCGATAGGAGTTATAGCAATCAGCCCCAGCATTTT. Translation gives CAWSVDRSYSNQPQHF.